The subject of this entry is one TCR beta chain. No antigen is known for it. CDR1 is SNHLY, CDR2 FYNNEI, per germline. V lost 5 bases and J 4 bases, leaving 15 bases between the germline ends. The CDR3 totals 15 residues. The data belong to a study of somatic mutations in cytotoxic T cells in rheumatoid arthritis. Positive magnetic bead selection was used to isolate CD4+ and CD8+ cells; purity was checked by flow cytometry. Sequencing was performed with immunoSEQ multiplex PCR; in TCRdb, only in-frame clones are kept and a portion is missing. This sample has about 7,000 clones; 75% occur once, and the top ten carry less than 20%. Findings of the study overall: In rheumatoid arthritis patients, the slight underrepresentation of TRBV07 was not adjusted for multiple comparisons. No significant CD8+ T-cell clonality difference was found between rheumatoid arthritis patients and age-matched controls.

The V and J genes are TRBV2 and TRBJ2-1; the D gene is possibly TRBD2 (6 bases). The sample taken for sequencing was CD8+ T cells sorted from blood. This TCR was sampled from an adult with rheumatoid arthritis. CDR3 DNA: TGTGCCAGCAGTCTTGGACTATCTCTGTACAATGAGCAGTTCTTC. Translation: CASSLGLSLYNEQFF. The whole variable domain, remainder taken from reference TRBV2 and TRBJ2-1, is EPEVTQTPSHQVTQMGQEVILRCVPISNHLYFYWYRQILGQKVEFLVSFYNNEISEKSEIFDDQFSVERPDGSNFTLKIRSTKLEDSAMYFCASSLGLSLYNEQFFGPGTRLTVL.